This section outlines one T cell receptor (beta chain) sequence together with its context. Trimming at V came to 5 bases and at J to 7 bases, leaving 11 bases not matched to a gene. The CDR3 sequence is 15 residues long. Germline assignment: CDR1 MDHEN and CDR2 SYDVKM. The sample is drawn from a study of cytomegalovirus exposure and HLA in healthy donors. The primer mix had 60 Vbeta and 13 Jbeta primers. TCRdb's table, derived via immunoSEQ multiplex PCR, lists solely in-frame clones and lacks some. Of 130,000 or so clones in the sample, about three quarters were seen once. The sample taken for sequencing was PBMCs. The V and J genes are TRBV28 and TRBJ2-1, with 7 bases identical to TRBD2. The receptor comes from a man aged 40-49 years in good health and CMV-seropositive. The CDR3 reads CASSTPTGLVNEQFF. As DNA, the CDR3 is TGTGCCAGCAGTACCCCTACAGGACTAGTTAATGAGCAGTTCTTC.